The source of this TCR beta chain is a study of cytomegalovirus exposure and HLA in healthy donors. Use of 60 Vbeta and 13 Jbeta primers characterized the PCR. Produced via immunoSEQ multiplex PCR; TCRdb's table is partial and in-frame only. The sample carries over 100,000 clones, around 76% recorded once. The material sequenced was PBMCs. The receptor was isolated from a male donor in good health and CMV-seronegative.

This CDR3 is CASSRPGLAETQYF. The CDR3 region has the DNA TGTGCCAGCAGCCGCCCGGGACTGGCGGAGACCCAGTACTTC. The V and J genes are TRBV11-1 and TRBJ2-5; a weak D match, TRBD2 (6 bases). The germline V and J ends were trimmed by 5 bases and 5 bases, with 15 bases remaining between them. The CDR3 contains 14 residues. CDR1 is SGHAT and CDR2 is FQDESV in the germline V gene (reference sequence).